The rows below give T cell receptor beta chains drawn from one sample of a study of shared clonotypes between healthy human individuals. Using immunoSEQ multiplex PCR, the repertoire was profiled, and TCRdb retains in-frame clones only, with some absent. The sample carries about 650,000 clones, 95% to 96% recorded once. The sequencing input was naive CD8+ T cells sorted from blood. These receptors came from a woman aged 25-40 years in good health. Both conserved end residues are part of each CDR3. D genes are given only for firm matches. Clone sizes are given selectively: once, few, many, or a class where the clone is expanded.

cdr3_aa,cdr3_nt,v_call,j_call,clone_size,d_call
CASSEHPGREQYF,TGTGCCAGCAGTGAACACCCGGGTCGGGAGCAGTACTTC,TRBV6-1,TRBJ2-7,NA,NA
CASSQDWEPNQPQHF,TGTGCCAGCAGCCAAGATTGGGAGCCTAATCAGCCCCAGCATTTT,TRBV4-2,TRBJ1-5,NA,NA
CATSINVRDRFTDTQYF,TGTGCCACCAGCATTAACGTCCGGGACAGATTCACAGATACGCAGTATTTT,TRBV15,TRBJ2-3,NA,TRBD1
CASSNLKGLAGGPAANTGELFF,TGTGCCAGTAGTAACCTAAAGGGACTAGCGGGAGGGCCGGCCGCGAACACCGGGGAGCTGTTTTTT,TRBV19,TRBJ2-2,NA,TRBD2
CSVLAGGDYYEQYF,TGCAGCGTACTAGCGGGCGGAGATTACTACGAGCAGTACTTC,TRBV29-1,TRBJ2-7,NA,TRBD2
CASSATDLSSYEQYF,TGTGCCAGCAGCGCAACGGACTTGAGCTCCTACGAGCAGTACTTC,TRBV9,TRBJ2-7,NA,NA
CASSFTSLVYEQYF,TGTGCCAGCAGCTTTACTAGTCTCGTCTACGAGCAGTACTTC,TRBV5-6,TRBJ2-7,NA,NA
CASRQSGSNMNTEAFF,TGTGCCAGTCGGCAATCAGGGTCTAACATGAACACTGAAGCTTTCTTT,TRBV27,TRBJ1-1,few,NA
CASSATGLAGRYEQYF,TGTGCCAGCAGTGCTACCGGACTAGCGGGAAGGTACGAGCAGTACTTC,TRBV28,TRBJ2-7,NA,TRBD2
CASSQGLAVYNEQFF,TGTGCCAGCAGTCAGGGACTAGCGGTATACAATGAGCAGTTCTTC,TRBV6-1,TRBJ2-1,NA,TRBD2
CARPGRNQPQHF,TGTGCCAGACCGGGGAGGAATCAGCCCCAGCATTTT,TRBV19,TRBJ1-5,NA,NA
CASSFGGRSYEQYF,TGTGCCAGCAGCTTTGGGGGACGCTCCTACGAGCAGTACTTC,TRBV7-8,TRBJ2-7,NA,NA
CATSRGGESSYEQYF,TGTGCCACCAGCAGAGGTGGCGAAAGCTCCTACGAGCAGTACTTC,TRBV15,TRBJ2-7,NA,NA
CASSLVLTDEQYF,TGTGCCAGCAGCTTAGTTTTGACAGACGAGCAGTACTTC,TRBV11-2,TRBJ2-7,NA,NA
CASSQDRQTDNYGYTF,TGCGCCAGCAGCCAAGATCGGCAGACAGACAACTATGGCTACACCTTC,TRBV4-1,TRBJ1-2,NA,NA
CSVGGQGRSSYEQYF,TGCAGCGTGGGAGGACAGGGAAGGAGCTCCTACGAGCAGTACTTC,TRBV29-1,TRBJ2-7,NA,TRBD1
CASSIAGTGGSPEQYF,TGTGCCAGTAGTATCGCCGGGACAGGAGGGTCCCCCGAGCAGTACTTC,TRBV19,TRBJ2-7,NA,TRBD1
CASSPLSGSLGEQYF,TGTGCCAGCAGCCCCCTCAGCGGGAGCTTGGGCGAGCAGTACTTC,TRBV11-1,TRBJ2-7,NA,TRBD2
CSVEDTEQFF,TGCAGCGTTGAAGATACTGAGCAGTTCTTC,TRBV29-1,TRBJ2-1,NA,NA
CASSGDQETQYF,TGTGCCAGCAGTGGTGATCAAGAGACCCAGTACTTC,TRBV2,TRBJ2-5,NA,NA
CASSLALGDEQFF,TGTGCCAGCAGCTTAGCCCTTGGGGATGAGCAGTTCTTC,TRBV7-6,TRBJ2-1,NA,NA
CASSVGGSTFQYF,TGTGCCAGCAGCGTAGGTGGCAGTACTTTTCAGTACTTC,TRBV9,TRBJ2-4,NA,NA
CASEGNRQSFYEQYF,TGTGCCAGTGAGGGAAATCGACAGTCGTTTTACGAGCAGTACTTC,TRBV28,TRBJ2-7,NA,NA
CASRPRAGEASYEQYF,TGTGCCAGCAGGCCTCGGGCGGGGGAAGCCTCCTACGAGCAGTACTTC,TRBV7-8,TRBJ2-7,NA,TRBD2
CASSGVGGGDYGYTF,TGCGCCAGCAGTGGGGTCGGAGGTGGTGACTATGGCTACACCTTC,TRBV10-2,TRBJ1-2,NA,NA
CASMLTPASNYEQYF,TGTGCCAGCATGCTAACCCCAGCCTCTAACTACGAGCAGTACTTC,TRBV7-9,TRBJ2-7,NA,NA
CASSPGTSGSPYEQYF,TGTGCCAGCAGCCCCGGGACTAGCGGGAGTCCCTACGAGCAGTACTTC,TRBV5-4,TRBJ2-7,once,TRBD2
CASSLAGTGASGYTF,TGTGCCAGCAGCTTGGCCGGGACAGGGGCAAGTGGCTACACCTTC,TRBV5-8,TRBJ1-2,once,TRBD1
CASSARGSGSYEQYF,TGTGCCAGCAGCGCGAGAGGATCGGGCTCCTACGAGCAGTACTTC,TRBV9,TRBJ2-7,NA,NA
CASSLGGSTLVEAFF,TGTGCCAGCAGTTTGGGAGGGTCGACACTTGTTGAAGCTTTCTTT,TRBV27,TRBJ1-1,NA,NA
CVLGQDSYEQYF,TGTGTATTGGGACAGGACTCCTACGAGCAGTACTTC,TRBV7-9,TRBJ2-7,NA,TRBD1
CASSPRRDQQYF,TGTGCCAGCAGCCCAAGGAGGGACCAGCAGTACTTC,TRBV11-2,TRBJ2-7,NA,NA
CASSHDPGQISNQPQHF,TGTGCCAGCAGTCATGACCCGGGACAGATTAGCAATCAGCCCCAGCATTTT,TRBV28,TRBJ1-5,NA,TRBD1
CASSLSPNTEAFF,TGTGCCAGCAGTTTATCCCCGAACACTGAAGCTTTCTTT,TRBV27,TRBJ1-1,NA,NA
CSVVALQSMNTEAFF,TGCAGCGTCGTCGCGCTACAGAGCATGAACACTGAAGCTTTCTTT,TRBV29-1,TRBJ1-1,NA,NA
CASSGDRDRVHGYTF,TGCGCCAGCAGCGGGGACCGGGACAGGGTGCACGGCTACACCTTC,TRBV5-1,TRBJ1-2,few,TRBD1
CASSPTSGPTEAFF,TGTGCCAGCAGCCCTACGTCCGGCCCCACTGAAGCTTTCTTT,TRBV13,TRBJ1-1,NA,NA
CASSDTGTSQETQYF,TGTGCCAGCAGCGACACCGGGACTAGCCAAGAGACCCAGTACTTC,TRBV7-8,TRBJ2-5,NA,TRBD2
CASSSGLAGSQETQYF,TGTGCCAGCAGCAGCGGACTAGCGGGATCCCAAGAGACCCAGTACTTC,TRBV2,TRBJ2-5,NA,TRBD2
CASSSQGVGTDTQYF,TGTGCCAGCAGTTCACAGGGGGTAGGGACAGATACGCAGTATTTT,TRBV6-5,TRBJ2-3,NA,TRBD1
CASSYSSGRGEQYF,TGTGCCAGCAGTTACTCGTCAGGGCGCGGCGAGCAGTACTTC,TRBV6-5,TRBJ2-7,NA,NA
CASADWSSYNEQFF,TGTGCCAGTGCGGACTGGAGCTCCTACAATGAGCAGTTCTTC,TRBV19,TRBJ2-1,NA,NA
CASSADGASYEQYF,TGTGCCAGCAGCGCCGACGGGGCCTCCTACGAGCAGTACTTC,TRBV9,TRBJ2-7,NA,NA
CASRTGLRTDTQYF,TGTGCCAGCAGAACGGGACTCCGCACAGATACGCAGTATTTT,TRBV5-8,TRBJ2-3,NA,NA
CASSFGRDAGEFF,TGTGCCAGCAGTTTTGGTCGGGACGCAGGCGAGTTCTTC,TRBV27,TRBJ2-1,NA,NA
CASSESFRGTQEQYF,TGCGCCAGCAGTGAGTCCTTCCGCGGGACACAAGAGCAGTACTTC,TRBV10-1,TRBJ2-7,NA,NA
CASSWRASLQETQYF,TGTGCCAGCAGTTGGCGGGCCTCCCTGCAAGAGACCCAGTACTTC,TRBV28,TRBJ2-5,NA,NA